The 5 T cell receptor beta chains given below trace back to one sample, sequenced in a study of T-cell memory formation after mild COVID-19. A single record per CDR3 protein comes from TCRdb applying MiXCR to the 5' RACE reads. The sample lists a few hundred thousand distinct CDR3 sequences; roughly 30% were seen once. Sequencing was done on a sample of PBMCs or a T cell subset sorted from them (not recorded which). All receptors derive from an adult woman who had mild COVID-19 (a few samples of this study predate the infection). Cell type and time point are not known.

This clonotype showed up just a few times. The CDR3 region has the DNA TGTGCCAGCAGCTTATTAAGTCTCAGGGGGACCCAAGAGACCCAGTACTTC. Amino acids: CASSLLSLRGTQETQYF. The chain joins TRBV13 to TRBJ2-5, with 7 bases matching TRBD1. Germline V lookup: CDR1 PRHDT, CDR2 FYEKMQ (reference sequence). This CDR3 is built from 17 residues. V lost 2 bases and J lost 1; bases outside the gene matches: 10. The full variable domain, completed using reference TRBV13 and TRBJ2-5, is AAGVIQSPRHLIKEKRETATLKCYPIPRHDTVYWYQQGPGQDPQFLISFYEKMQSDKGSIPDRFSAQQFSDYHSELNMSSLELGDSALYFCASSLLSLRGTQETQYFGPGTRLLVL.

The chain employs TRBV20-1 and TRBJ2-7, with unresolved D. Trimming left V 3 bases short and J 6 bases short, with 6 bases between. This CDR3 spans 10 amino acids. Germline V gene data show CDR1 as DFQATT and CDR2 as SNEGSKA (reference sequence). The CDR3 sequence is CSASTGEQYF. The CDR3 DNA is TGCAGTGCTAGTACGGGCGAGCAGTACTTC.

The V gene is TRBV25-1, the J gene TRBJ2-1; D is possibly TRBD1 (6 bases). The CDR3 is made up of 16 amino acids. V lost 4 bases and J lost 0, with 13 bases in between. Germline CDR1 is MGHDK and CDR2 is SYGVNS. DNA for the CDR3: TGTGCCAGCAGTGGAGGACAGAGCCACTCCTACAATGAGCAGTTCTTC. Protein: CASSGGQSHSYNEQFF.

V usage is TRBV19 and J usage is TRBJ1-1; no reliable D call. Germline V CDR1 and CDR2: LNHDA, SQIVND (reference sequence). The ends were cut back, 7 bases at V and 0 bases at J, with 9 bases in the middle. This CDR3 comprises 13 residues. This chain's CDR3 is CASTTRMNTEAFF. In DNA form, the CDR3 reads TGTGCCAGTACCACAAGGATGAACACTGAAGCTTTCTTT.

The DNA for the CDR3 is TGTGCCAGCTCCCCAGAGGGTAGCAATCAGCCCCAGCATTTT. It codes for CASSPEGSNQPQHF. This chain uses TRBV18 with TRBJ1-5; no definite D call. The germline gives CDR1 KGHSH, CDR2 LQKENI. The V and J ends lost 6 bases and 0 bases respectively, with 9 bases between them. The CDR3 is made up of 14 amino acids.